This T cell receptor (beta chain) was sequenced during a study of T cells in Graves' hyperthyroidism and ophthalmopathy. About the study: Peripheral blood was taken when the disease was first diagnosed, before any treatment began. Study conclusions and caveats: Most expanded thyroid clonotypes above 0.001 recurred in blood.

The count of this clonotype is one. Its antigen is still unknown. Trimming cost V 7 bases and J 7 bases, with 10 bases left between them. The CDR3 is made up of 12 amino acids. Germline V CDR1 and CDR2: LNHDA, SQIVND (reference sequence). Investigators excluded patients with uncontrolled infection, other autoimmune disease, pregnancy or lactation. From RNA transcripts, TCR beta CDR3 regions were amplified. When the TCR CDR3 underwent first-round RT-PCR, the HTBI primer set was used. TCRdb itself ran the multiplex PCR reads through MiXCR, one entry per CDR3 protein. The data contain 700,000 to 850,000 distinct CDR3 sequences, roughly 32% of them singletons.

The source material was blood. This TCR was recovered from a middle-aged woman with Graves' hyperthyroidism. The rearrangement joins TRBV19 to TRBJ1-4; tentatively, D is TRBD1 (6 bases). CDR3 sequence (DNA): TGTGCCAGTACCCCCAGGGGTGAAAAACTGTTTTTT. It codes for CASTPRGEKLFF.